The source of this T cell receptor beta chain is a study of OX40 agonist ivuxolimab in advanced cancers. Study in general: Three patients responded partially, comprising one with hepatocellular carcinoma and two with cutaneous melanoma.

Study-wide findings and caveats: The 0.1-3.0 mg/kg partial responders had among the lowest clonal expansion.

Notes on this clone: No antigen is known for it.

CDR1 is MNHNS and CDR2 is SASEGT in the germline V gene. The CDR3 runs to 14 residues. V lost 0 bases and J 4 bases, leaving 10 bases between the germline ends. Profiled with immunoSEQ multiplex PCR; TCRdb holds only in-frame clones, not every one. The sample yields 90,000 to 120,000 clones, about 91% seen once. The sample in question was CD4+ or CD8+ T cells sorted from blood, obtained in a trial of the OX40 agonist ivuxolimab. This clonotype was sampled from an adult with an advanced solid tumor such as melanoma, head and neck, liver or kidney cancer. The V and J genes are TRBV6-1 and TRBJ2-7; D unresolved. The CDR3 reads CASSEAPWLYEQYF. CDR3 in DNA: TGTGCCAGCAGTGAAGCGCCATGGCTATACGAGCAGTACTTC.